The 3 T cell receptor beta chains below were found in one sample sequenced in a study of metastatic and nonmetastatic thyroid tumors. Thyroid surgery had not been preceded by any treatment in any patient. TCRdb re-called the PCR reads through MiXCR. The sample lists about 7,800 clones; about 30% were seen once. Input material: adjacent normal tissue. The receptors shown here come from a female donor with papillary thyroid cancer or a benign thyroid nodule (not recorded which). Some clones in this sample may be carry-over from other donors' samples.

This clone was counted many times. The V call is TRBV20-1, the J call TRBJ1-4, with D possibly being TRBD1 (6 bases). The CDR3 is 15 residues long. V was cut by 5 bases and J by 2 bases, with 15 bases left in between. The V gene's germline CDR1 is DFQATT and CDR2 SNEGSKA (reference sequence). In DNA form, the CDR3 reads TGCAGTGCTGGGGGGGGGCTCGGGACTAATGAAAAACTGTTTTTT. Amino acid sequence: CSAGGGLGTNEKLFF.

The gene calls are TRBV12-3 or TRBV12-4 and TRBJ2-7, with 7 bases aligning to TRBD1. J gave up 2 bases and V 3 bases, and 4 bases lay outside the gene matches. CDR3 length equals 14 residues. The CDR3 is CASSFRTGTYEQYF. The CDR3 DNA reads TGTGCCAGCAGTTTCCGGACAGGAACCTACGAGCAGTACTTC.

The genes are TRBV20-1 and TRBJ1-1; maybe TRBD1 (5 bases). Trimming pared 2 bases from V and 3 bases from J, leaving 13 bases between. Germline lookup yields CDR1 DFQATT and CDR2 SNEGSKA (reference sequence). This CDR3 comprises 14 residues. CDR3 sequence reads: CSARQVGEYTEAFF. CDR3 nucleotides: TGCAGTGCTAGACAGGTGGGGGAATACACTGAAGCTTTCTTT.